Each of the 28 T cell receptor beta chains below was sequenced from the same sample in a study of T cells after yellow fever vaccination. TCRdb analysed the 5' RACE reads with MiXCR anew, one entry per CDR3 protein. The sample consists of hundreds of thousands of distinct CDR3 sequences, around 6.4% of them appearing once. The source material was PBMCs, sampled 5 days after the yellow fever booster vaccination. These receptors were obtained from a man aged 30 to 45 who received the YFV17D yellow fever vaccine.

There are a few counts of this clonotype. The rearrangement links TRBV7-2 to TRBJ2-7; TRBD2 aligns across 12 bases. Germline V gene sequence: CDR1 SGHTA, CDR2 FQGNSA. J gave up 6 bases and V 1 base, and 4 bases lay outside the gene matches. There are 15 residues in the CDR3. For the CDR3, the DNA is TGTGCCAGCAGCTTAGAGACTAGCGGGAGAACCGAGCAGTACTTC. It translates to CASSLETSGRTEQYF.

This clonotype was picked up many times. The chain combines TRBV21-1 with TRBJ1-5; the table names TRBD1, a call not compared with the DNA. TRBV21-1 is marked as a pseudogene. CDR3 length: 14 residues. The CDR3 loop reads CATRGQGPNQPQHF. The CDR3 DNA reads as TGTGCCACAAGGGGACAGGGTCCCAATCAGCCCCAGCATTTT.

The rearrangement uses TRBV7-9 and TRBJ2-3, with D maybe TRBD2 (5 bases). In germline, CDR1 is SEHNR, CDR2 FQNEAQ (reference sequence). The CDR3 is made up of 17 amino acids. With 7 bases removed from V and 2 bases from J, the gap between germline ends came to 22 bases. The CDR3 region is CASTLSYGLGNTDTQYF. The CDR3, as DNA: TGTGCCAGCACCCTTTCATATGGACTGGGAAACACAGATACGCAGTATTTT.

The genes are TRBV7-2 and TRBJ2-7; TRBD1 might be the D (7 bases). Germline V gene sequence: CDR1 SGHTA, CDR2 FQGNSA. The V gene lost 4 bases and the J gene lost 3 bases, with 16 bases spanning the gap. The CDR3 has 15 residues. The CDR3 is CASSSRGERSYEQYF. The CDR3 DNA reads TGTGCCAGCAGCTCCAGGGGGGAGCGCAGCTACGAGCAGTACTTC. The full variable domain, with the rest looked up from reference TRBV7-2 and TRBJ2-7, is GAGVSQSPSNKVTEKGKDVELRCDPISGHTALYWYRQSLGQGLEFLIYFQGNSAPDKSGLPSDRFSAERTGGSVSTLTIQRTQQEDSAVYLCASSSRGERSYEQYFGPGTRLTVT.

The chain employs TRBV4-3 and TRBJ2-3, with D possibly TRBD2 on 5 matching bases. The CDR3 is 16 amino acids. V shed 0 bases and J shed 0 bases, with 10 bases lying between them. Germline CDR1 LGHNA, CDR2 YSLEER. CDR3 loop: CASSQESGPSTDTQYF. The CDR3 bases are TGCGCCAGCAGCCAAGAAAGCGGCCCTAGCACAGATACGCAGTATTTT.

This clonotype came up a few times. The CDR3 protein is CASSLDGQGNYGYTF. CDR3 nucleotides: TGTGCCAGCAGCTTAGACGGGCAGGGAAACTATGGCTACACCTTC. The V call is TRBV7-8, the J call TRBJ1-2, with D perhaps matching TRBD1 (5 bases). The length of the CDR3 is 15 residues. V gave up 1 base and J gave up 2 bases, with 11 bases separating them. Germline-derived CDR1 and CDR2 are SGHVS and FQNEAQ.

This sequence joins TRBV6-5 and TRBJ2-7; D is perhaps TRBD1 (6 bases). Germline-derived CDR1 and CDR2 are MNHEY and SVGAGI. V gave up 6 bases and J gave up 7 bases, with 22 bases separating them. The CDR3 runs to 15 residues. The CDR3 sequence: CASRIDGGTSTEQYF. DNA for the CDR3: TGTGCCAGCAGAATCGATGGGGGCACAAGTACGGAGCAGTACTTC.

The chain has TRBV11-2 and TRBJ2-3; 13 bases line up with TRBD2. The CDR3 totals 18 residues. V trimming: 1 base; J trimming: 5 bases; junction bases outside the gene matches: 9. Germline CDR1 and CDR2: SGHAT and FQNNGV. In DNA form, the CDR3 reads TGTGCCAGCAGCTTAGGGTTACTAGCGGGAGGGCCAATAGATACGCAGTATTTT. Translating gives CASSLGLLAGGPIDTQYF.

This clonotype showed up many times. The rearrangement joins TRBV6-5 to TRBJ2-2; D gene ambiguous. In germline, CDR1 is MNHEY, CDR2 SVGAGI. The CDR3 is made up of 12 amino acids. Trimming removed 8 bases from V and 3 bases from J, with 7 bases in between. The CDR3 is CASRSHTGELFF. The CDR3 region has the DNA TGTGCCAGCCGATCCCACACCGGGGAGCTGTTTTTT.

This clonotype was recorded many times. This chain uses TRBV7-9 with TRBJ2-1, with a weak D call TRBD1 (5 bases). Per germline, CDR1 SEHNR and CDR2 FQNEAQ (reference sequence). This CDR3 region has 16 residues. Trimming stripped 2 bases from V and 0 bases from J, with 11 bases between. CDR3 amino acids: CASSLPRQRSYNEQFF. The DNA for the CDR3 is TGTGCCAGCAGCTTACCAAGACAGCGCTCCTACAATGAGCAGTTCTTC.

CDR3 DNA sequence: TGTGCCATCAGTGAGTCGTTCGCCCGCCGGGCTGAGCAGTTCTTC. Translating it yields CAISESFARRAEQFF. The chain uses TRBV10-3 and TRBJ2-1; D is uncertain. This CDR3 has 15 amino acids. Germline V CDR1 and CDR2: ENHRY, SYGVKD. V lost 0 bases and J lost 9, with 15 bases in between.

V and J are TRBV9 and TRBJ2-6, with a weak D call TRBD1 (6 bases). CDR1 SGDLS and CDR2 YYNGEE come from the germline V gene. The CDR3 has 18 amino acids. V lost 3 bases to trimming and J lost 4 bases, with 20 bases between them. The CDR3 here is CASSGVGARTPGANVLTF. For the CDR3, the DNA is TGTGCCAGCAGCGGCGTGGGGGCACGGACCCCAGGGGCCAACGTCCTGACTTTC.

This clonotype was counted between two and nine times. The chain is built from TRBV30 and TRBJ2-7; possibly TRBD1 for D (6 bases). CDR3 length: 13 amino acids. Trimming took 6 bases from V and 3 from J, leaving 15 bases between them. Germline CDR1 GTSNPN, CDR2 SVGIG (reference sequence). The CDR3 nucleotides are TGTGCCTGCAAGGGGGATAGGTTCTACGAGCAGTACTTC. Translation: CACKGDRFYEQYF.

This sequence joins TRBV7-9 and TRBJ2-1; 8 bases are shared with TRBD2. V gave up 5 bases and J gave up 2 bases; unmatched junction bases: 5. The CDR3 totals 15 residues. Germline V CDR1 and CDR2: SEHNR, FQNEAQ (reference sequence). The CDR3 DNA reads TGTGCCAGCAGCGGCCGGACTAGCCCCTACAATGAGCAGTTCTTC. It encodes CASSGRTSPYNEQFF.

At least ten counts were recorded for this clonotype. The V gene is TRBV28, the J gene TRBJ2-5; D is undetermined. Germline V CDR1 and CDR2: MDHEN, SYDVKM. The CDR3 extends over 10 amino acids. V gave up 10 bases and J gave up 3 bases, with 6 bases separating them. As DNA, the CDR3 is TGTGCCACCTCAGAAGAGACCCAGTACTTC. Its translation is CATSEETQYF.

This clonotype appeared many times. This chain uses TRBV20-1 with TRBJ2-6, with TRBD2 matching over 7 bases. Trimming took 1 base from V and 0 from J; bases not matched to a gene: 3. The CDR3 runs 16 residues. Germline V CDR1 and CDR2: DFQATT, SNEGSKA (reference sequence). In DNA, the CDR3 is TGCAGTGCTAGAGGGGGGGGGAGCTCTGGGGCCAACGTCCTGACTTTC. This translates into CSARGGGSSGANVLTF.

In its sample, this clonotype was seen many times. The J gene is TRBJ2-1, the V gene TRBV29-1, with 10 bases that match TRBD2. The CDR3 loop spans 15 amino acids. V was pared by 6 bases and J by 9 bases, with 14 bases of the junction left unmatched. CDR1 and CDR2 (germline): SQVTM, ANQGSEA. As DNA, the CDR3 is TGCAGCGTCTATACTCTAGCGGGAGTCAACAGTGAGCAGTTCTTC. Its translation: CSVYTLAGVNSEQFF.

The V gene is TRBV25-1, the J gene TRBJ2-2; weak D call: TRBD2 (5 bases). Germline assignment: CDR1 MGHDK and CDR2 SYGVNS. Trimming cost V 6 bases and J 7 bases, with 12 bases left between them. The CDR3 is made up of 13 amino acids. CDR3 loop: CASSSLAGGELFF. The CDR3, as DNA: TGTGCCAGCAGCAGTCTAGCCGGCGGGGAGCTGTTTTTT.

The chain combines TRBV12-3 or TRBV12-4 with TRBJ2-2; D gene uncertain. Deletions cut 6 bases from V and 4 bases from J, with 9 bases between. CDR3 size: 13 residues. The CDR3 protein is CASSRLFTGELFF. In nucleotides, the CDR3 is TGTGCCAGCAGCCGCCTATTCACCGGGGAGCTGTTTTTT.

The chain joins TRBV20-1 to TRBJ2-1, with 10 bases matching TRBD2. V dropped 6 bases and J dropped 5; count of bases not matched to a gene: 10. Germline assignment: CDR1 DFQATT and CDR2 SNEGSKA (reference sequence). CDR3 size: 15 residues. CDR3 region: CSAALTSGANNEQFF. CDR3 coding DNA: TGCAGTGCCGCCCTTACTAGCGGGGCGAACAATGAGCAGTTCTTC.

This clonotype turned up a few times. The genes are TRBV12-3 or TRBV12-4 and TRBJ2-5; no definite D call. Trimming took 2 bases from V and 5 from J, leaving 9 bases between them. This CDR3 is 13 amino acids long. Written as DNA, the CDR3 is TGTGCCAGCAGTTTAACCTCGCCGGAGACCCAGTACTTC. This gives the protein CASSLTSPETQYF.

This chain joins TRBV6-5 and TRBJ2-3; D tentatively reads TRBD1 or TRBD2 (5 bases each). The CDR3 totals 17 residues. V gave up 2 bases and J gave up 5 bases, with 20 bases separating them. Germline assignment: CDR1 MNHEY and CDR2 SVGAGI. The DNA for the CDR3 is TGTGCCAGCAGTTACCCCAGGCCTTCGGGACCACGAGATACGCAGTATTTT. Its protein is CASSYPRPSGPRDTQYF.

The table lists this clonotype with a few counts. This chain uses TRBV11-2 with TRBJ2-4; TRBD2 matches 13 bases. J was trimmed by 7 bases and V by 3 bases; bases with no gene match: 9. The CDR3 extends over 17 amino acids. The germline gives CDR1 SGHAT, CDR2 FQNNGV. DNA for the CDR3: TGTGCCAGCAGCTTCCTAGCCGGACTAGCGGGAGAGAACATTCAGTACTTC. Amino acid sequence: CASSFLAGLAGENIQYF.

The CDR3 reads CASSRDRGGNTGELFF. The CDR3 DNA reads as TGTGCCAGCAGCCGAGACAGGGGTGGGAACACCGGGGAGCTGTTTTTT. The chain recombines TRBV12-3 or TRBV12-4 with TRBJ2-2, with TRBD1 matching 8 bases. This CDR3 is 16 amino acids long. V lost 6 bases, J lost 1 base, and 7 bases stayed unmatched.

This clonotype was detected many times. CDR3 sequence (DNA): TGCAGTGCTAGATTGGAGGATCCTGAGCAGTTCTTC. Protein product: CSARLEDPEQFF. The V gene is TRBV20-1, the J gene TRBJ2-1; a possible D gene is TRBD2 (5 bases). The CDR3 is made up of 12 amino acids. Trimming removed 2 bases at V and 9 bases at J, with 11 bases between. Germline loops: CDR1 DFQATT, CDR2 SNEGSKA (reference sequence).

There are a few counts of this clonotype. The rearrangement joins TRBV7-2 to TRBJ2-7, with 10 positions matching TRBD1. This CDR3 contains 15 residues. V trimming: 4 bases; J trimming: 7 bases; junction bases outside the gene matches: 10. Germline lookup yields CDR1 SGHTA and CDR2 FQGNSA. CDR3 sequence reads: CASSSTGTGVREQYF. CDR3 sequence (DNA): TGTGCCAGCAGCTCCACCGGGACAGGGGTTCGGGAGCAGTACTTC.

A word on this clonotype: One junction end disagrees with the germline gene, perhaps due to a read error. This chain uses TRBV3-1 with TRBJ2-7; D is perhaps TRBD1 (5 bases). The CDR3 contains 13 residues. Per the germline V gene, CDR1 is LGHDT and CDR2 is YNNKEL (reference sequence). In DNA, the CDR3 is TGTGCCAGCAGCCAAGTCGGGCCAACAGGTTTCAGCTTC. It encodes CASSQVGPTGFSF.

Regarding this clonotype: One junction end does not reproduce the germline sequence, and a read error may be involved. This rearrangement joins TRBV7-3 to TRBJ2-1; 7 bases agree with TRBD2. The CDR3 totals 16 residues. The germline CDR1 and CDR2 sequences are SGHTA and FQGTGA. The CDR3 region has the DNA TGTGCCAGCAGATTCTCGCGGGAGCGATTCCACAATAAGCAGTTCTTC. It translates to CASRFSRERFHNKQFF.